The T cell receptor beta chain described here comes from a study of T-cell reconstitution after alpha-beta-depleted transplantation in children. Study conclusions and caveats: Approximately two months post-transplant, alpha-beta T cells reportedly originated from several hundred expanded graft clones.

Germline V gives CDR1 MNHEY, CDR2 SVGEGT. The CDR3 has 14 amino acids. Deletions cut 6 bases from V and 0 bases from J, with 12 bases between. Unique molecular identifiers were used in preparing the TCRbeta library. Each CDR3 protein gets one entry after TCRdb re-called the PCR reads with MiXCR. Of 500,000 or so distinct CDR3 sequences listed, approximately 10% are singletons. This clonotype has more than one count but fewer than ten. Its antigen is not known. This chain connects TRBV6-2 or TRBV6-3 to TRBJ2-7; D remains ambiguous. The source material was PBMCs, mostly from graft donor cells, sampled 180 days after TCRalphabeta/CD19-depleted stem cell transplant. The TCR sequence derives from a female patient aged 2 to 10 who had a stem cell transplant for aplastic anemia, so the T cells may come from the graft donor. DNA of the CDR3: TGTGCCAGCAGACCTATCCGTAGCTCCTACGAGCAGTACTTC. Translating gives CASRPIRSSYEQYF.